This T cell receptor (beta chain) stems from a study of post-analysis software for immune sequencing data. About the research overall: Patients with relapsing-remitting, secondary progressive and progressive-relapsing multiple sclerosis courses were all represented. Overall study findings and caveats: Patients used about five TRBV segments, including TRBV5-6, TRBV5-1 and TRBV20-1, more often than controls.

With regard to this clonotype: Its antigen is as yet unknown.

Researchers reported that TCR beta cDNA libraries carried unique molecular identifiers. TCRdb reprocessed the PCR reads with MiXCR, giving one entry per CDR3 protein. Seen here are hundreds of thousands of distinct CDR3 sequences, around 60% observed once, and the top ten hold approximately 11%. The V segment lost 4 bases and the J segment 6 bases; nucleotides outside the gene matches: 8. The CDR3 length is 15 residues. Germline CDR1 is SGHTA and CDR2 is FQGNSA. The source is a girl aged 2 to 9 with multiple sclerosis. The J gene is TRBJ2-3, the V gene TRBV7-2; 9 nucleotides match TRBD1. Sample: blood. CDR3 bases: TGTGCCAGCAGCTGGTGGGACAGGGAATATGATACGCAGTATTTT. Translating gives CASSWWDREYDTQYF.